This entry describes one T cell receptor beta chain. Its antigen remains unidentified. One base away there is no much larger clone; base qualities are not given. This sample stems from a study of blood T cell repertoires in COVID-19 (dated by TCRdb to about 2020). Describing the broader study: Samples covering the acute and convalescent phases of COVID-19 were provided by collaborators in the United States, Italy and Spain. The samples were drawn from two sources: the first 160 participants of the ongoing ImmuneRACE study, and approximately 1,300 subjects contributed by 6 global collaborators. Subjects who had been exposed to COVID-19, were actively infected with it, or had recovered from it provided the deeply sampled blood TCRbeta repertoires that made up the dataset. A de-identified subject ID, COVID-19 status, age in years and sex were almost always included in the sample metadata. The repertoires were released in a freely available public database intended as a resource for research on the immune response to SARS-CoV-2. Where available, HLA class I and class II types were taken from metadata supplied by the sample provider and were not determined by assay-based typing. The prospective study material was composed of cDNA or gDNA derived from T cells, B-cell-depleted T cells, or PBMCs. The paper's findings and limits, for the study overall: The quantity of clinical and demographic metadata differed by source and by participant and was supplied without curation.

TCRbeta CDR3 regions were amplified from genomic DNA by means of the immunoSEQ Assay, a bias-controlled multiplex PCR. Concerning the study's data processing: Nucleated cell counts per sample were estimated from amplification of reference gene primers within the assay. Sequence reads were collapsed and filtered to measure the absolute abundance of every unique TCRbeta CDR3 rearrangement. For each sample, productive Simpson clonality was calculated as the square root of Simpson's diversity index over productive rearrangements. What TCRdb holds here is the immuneACCESS table cut down to in-frame rearrangements. Part of the clones is not present; checked against another copy, under half of the missing clones reflect an unresolved V gene, and the others are unexplained. The DNA gave D and trimming, while V, J and clone size come from that table. The sample table holds 200,000 to 300,000 clones, of which 80% to 95% were seen once. The ten largest clones add up to around 0.86% of the sample.

One collaborating source in Seattle enrolled patients during active infection and followed them longitudinally through the course of disease. The collaborating institutions used their own protocols to collect whole blood in K2EDTA tubes. For TCRbeta analysis, collaborators shipped samples in one of three forms: frozen whole blood, isolated PBMCs, or DNA extracted from either of those sample types. The CDR3 starts with the cysteine, ends with the phenylalanine, and has 15 residues. Just CDR3 DNA is preserved here, 45 bases in frame from base 1. Via the germline V gene, CDR1 is SQVTM and CDR2 ANQGSEA. The germline V end is reduced by 6 bases and the J end by 4 bases; junction bases left unmatched: 11.

Sample: peripheral blood. The chain couples TRBV29-1 to TRBJ1-4; 7 middle bases align to TRBD1. This TCR was sampled from a young man with COVID-19, enrolled during active disease. The DNA sequence reads TGCAGCGTGGGGACAGACAAAGCGTATAATGAAAAACTGTTTTTT. It translates as CSVGTDKAYNEKLFF.